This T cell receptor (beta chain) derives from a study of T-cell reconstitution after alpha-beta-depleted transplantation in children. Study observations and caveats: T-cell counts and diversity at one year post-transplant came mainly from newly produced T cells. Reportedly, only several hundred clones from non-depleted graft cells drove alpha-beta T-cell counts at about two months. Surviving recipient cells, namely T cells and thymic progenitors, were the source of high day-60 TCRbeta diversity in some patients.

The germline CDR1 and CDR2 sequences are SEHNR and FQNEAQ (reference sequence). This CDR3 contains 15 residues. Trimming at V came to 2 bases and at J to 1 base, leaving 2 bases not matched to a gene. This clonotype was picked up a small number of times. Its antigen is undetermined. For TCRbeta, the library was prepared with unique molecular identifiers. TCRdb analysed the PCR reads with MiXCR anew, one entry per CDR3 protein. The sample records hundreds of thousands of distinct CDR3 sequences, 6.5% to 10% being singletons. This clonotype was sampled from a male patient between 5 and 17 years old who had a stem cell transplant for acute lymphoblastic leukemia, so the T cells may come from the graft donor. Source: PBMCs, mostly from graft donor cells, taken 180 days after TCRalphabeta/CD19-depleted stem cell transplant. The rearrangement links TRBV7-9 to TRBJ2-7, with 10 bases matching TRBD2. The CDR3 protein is CASSLLAGVSYEQYF. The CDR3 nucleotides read TGTGCCAGCAGCTTACTAGCGGGGGTTTCCTACGAGCAGTACTTC.